This TCR beta chain was identified in a study of blood T cell repertoires in COVID-19. Method: immunoSEQ multiplex PCR; TCRdb's copy keeps in-frame clones and lacks some. The data hold 95,000 to 150,000 clones, with 85% observed a single time. The germline V gene encodes CDR1 KGHSH and CDR2 LQKENI. The V segment lost 3 bases and the J segment 0 bases; nucleotides outside the gene matches: 4. This CDR3 comprises 16 residues. This chain links TRBV18 with TRBJ1-3, with 8 nucleotides matching TRBD1. This TCR was recovered from an elderly man with active or convalescent COVID-19. The sample consisted of peripheral blood. The CDR3 loop reads CASSPDRGPSGNTIYF. The CDR3 DNA reads TGTGCCAGCTCACCTGACAGGGGACCCTCTGGAAACACCATATATTTT.